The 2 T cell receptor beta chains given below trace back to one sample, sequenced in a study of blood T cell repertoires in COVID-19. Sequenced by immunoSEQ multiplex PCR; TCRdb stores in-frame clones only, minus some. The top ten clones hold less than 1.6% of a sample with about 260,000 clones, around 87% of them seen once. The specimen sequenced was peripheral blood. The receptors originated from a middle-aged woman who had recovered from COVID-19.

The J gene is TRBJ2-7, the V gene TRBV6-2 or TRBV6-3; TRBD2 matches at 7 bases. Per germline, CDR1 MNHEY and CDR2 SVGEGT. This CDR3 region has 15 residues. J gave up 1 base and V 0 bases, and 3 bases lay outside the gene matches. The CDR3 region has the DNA TGTGCCAGCAGTTACTCGGGGACTAATTCCTACGAGCAGTACTTC. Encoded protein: CASSYSGTNSYEQYF.

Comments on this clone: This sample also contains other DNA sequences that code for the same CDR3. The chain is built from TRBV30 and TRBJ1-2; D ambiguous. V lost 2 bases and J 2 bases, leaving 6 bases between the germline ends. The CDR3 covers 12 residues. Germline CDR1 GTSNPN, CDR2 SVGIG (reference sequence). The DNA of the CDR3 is TGTGCCTGGAGTCCCGGGAACTATGGCTACACCTTC. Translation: CAWSPGNYGYTF.